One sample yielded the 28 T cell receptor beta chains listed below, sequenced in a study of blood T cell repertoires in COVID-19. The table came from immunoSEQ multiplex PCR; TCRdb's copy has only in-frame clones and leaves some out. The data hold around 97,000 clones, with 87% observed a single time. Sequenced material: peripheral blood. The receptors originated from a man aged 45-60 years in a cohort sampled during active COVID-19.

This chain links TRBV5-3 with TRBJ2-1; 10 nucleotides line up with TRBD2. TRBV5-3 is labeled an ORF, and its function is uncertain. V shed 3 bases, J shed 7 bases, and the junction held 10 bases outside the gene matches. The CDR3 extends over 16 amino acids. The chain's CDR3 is CARSSSLAGPGNEQFF. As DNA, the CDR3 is TGTGCCAGAAGCTCCTCACTAGCGGGGCCCGGGAATGAGCAGTTCTTC.

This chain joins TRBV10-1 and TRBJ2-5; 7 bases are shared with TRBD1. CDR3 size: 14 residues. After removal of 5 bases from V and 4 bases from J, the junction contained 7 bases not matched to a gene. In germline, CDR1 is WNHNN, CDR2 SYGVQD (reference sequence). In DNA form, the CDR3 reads TGCGCCAGCAGTCTAGACAGGGCCCGAGAGACCCAGTACTTC. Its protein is CASSLDRARETQYF.

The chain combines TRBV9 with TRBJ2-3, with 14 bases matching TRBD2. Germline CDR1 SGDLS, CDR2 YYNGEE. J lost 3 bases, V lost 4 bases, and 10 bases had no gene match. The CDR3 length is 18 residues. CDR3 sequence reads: CASSPRLAGGRGTDTQYF. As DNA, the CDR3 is TGTGCCAGCAGCCCTCGACTAGCGGGGGGGCGGGGGACAGATACGCAGTATTTT.

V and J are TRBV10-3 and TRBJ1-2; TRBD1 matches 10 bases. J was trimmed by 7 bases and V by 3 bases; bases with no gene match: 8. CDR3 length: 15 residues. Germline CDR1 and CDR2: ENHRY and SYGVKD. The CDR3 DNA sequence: TGTGCCATCAGTGATACCGGGACAGGGGCGCGTGGCTACACCTTC. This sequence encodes CAISDTGTGARGYTF.

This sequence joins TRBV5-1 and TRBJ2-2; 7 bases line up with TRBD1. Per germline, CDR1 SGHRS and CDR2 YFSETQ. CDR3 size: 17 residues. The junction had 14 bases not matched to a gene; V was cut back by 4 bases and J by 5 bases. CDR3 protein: CASSILGTELLTGELFF. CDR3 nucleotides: TGCGCCAGCAGCATACTTGGGACAGAGCTATTAACCGGGGAGCTGTTTTTT.

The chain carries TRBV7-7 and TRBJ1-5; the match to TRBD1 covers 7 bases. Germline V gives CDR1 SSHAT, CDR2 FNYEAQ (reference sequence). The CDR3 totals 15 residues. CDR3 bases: TGTGCTAGCTGCTCTCCGGGACAGTCTAATCAGCCCCAGCATTTT. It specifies CASCSPGQSNQPQHF.

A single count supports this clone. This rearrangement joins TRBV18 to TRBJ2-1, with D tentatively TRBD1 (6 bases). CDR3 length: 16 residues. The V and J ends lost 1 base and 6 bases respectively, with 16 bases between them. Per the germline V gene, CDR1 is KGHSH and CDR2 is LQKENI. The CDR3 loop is CASSPLQGAQGNEQFF. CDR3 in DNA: TGTGCCAGCTCACCACTACAGGGCGCTCAGGGCAATGAGCAGTTCTTC.

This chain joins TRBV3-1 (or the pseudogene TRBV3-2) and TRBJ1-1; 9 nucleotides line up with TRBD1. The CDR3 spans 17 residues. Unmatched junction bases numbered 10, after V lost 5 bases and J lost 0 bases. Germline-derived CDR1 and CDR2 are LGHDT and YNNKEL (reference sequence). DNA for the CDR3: TGTGCCAGCAGCTATGGACAGGGGAAACATTTGAACACTGAAGCTTTCTTT. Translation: CASSYGQGKHLNTEAFF.

CDR3 in amino acids: CASSRKRGVGEQFF. For the CDR3, the DNA is TGTGCCAGCAGCCGTAAGCGGGGGGTTGGTGAGCAGTTCTTC. The genes are TRBV5-4 and TRBJ2-1; 9 bases are shared with TRBD2. The junction had 8 bases not matched to a gene; V was cut back by 4 bases and J by 9 bases. In germline, CDR1 is SGHNT, CDR2 YYREEE (reference sequence). This CDR3 is built from 14 residues.

The CDR3 region has the DNA TGTGCCAGCAGCCCCGGGACAGGGAGCTCCTATAATTCACCCCTCCACTTT. This translates into CASSPGTGSSYNSPLHF. The gene calls are TRBV5-5 and TRBJ1-6; TRBD1 aligns across 9 bases. Germline V CDR1 and CDR2: SGHKS, YYEKEE (reference sequence). This CDR3 comprises 17 residues. The ends lost 4 bases at V and 0 bases at J; junction bases unmatched: 5.

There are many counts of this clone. CDR3 sequence reads: CASSPTYSNQPQHF. The DNA of the CDR3 is TGCGCCAGCAGCCCAACTTACAGCAATCAGCCCCAGCATTTT. J is TRBJ1-5 and V is TRBV4-1, with D unclear. Per the germline V gene, CDR1 is MGHRA and CDR2 is YSYEKL. This CDR3 comprises 14 residues. Trimming shortened V by 4 bases and J by 1 base, and 8 bases separated the two germline ends.

The CDR3 sequence is CASSPQGSIVPNTEAFF. The CDR3 region has the DNA TGTGCCAGTAGCCCTCAGGGTTCGATCGTCCCGAACACTGAAGCTTTCTTT. The V and J genes are TRBV19 and TRBJ1-1, with D possibly TRBD1 on 5 matching bases. V was clipped by 6 bases and J by 1 base, with 21 bases between them. This CDR3 contains 17 residues. Germline assignment: CDR1 LNHDA and CDR2 SQIVND (reference sequence).

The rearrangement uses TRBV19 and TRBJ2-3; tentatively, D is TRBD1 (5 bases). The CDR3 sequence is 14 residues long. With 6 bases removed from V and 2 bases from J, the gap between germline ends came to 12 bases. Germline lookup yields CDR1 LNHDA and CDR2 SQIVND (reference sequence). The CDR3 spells CASSLRVPTDTQYF. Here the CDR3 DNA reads TGTGCCAGTAGCCTCAGGGTCCCCACAGATACGCAGTATTTT.

The CDR3 DNA is TGCAGTGCTAGTTGGACAGTATCTGGCTACACCTTC. It translates to CSASWTVSGYTF. The gene calls are TRBV20-1 and TRBJ1-2, with D possibly matching TRBD1 (6 bases). With 3 bases removed from V and 7 bases from J, the gap between germline ends came to 12 bases. Germline V lookup: CDR1 DFQATT, CDR2 SNEGSKA (reference sequence). CDR3 length: 12 residues.

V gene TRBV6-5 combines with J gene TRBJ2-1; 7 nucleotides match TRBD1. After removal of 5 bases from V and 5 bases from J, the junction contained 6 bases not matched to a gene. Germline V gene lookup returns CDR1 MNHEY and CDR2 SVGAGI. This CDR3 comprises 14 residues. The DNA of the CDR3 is TGTGCCAGCAGTATTGGGACAGTTAACAATGAGCAGTTCTTC. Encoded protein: CASSIGTVNNEQFF.

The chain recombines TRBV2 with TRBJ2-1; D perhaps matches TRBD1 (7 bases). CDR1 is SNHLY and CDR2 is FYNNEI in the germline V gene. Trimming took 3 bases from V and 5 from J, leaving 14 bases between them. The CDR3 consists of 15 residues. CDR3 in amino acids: CASSDQGGQDNEQFF. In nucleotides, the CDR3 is TGTGCCAGCAGTGATCAGGGGGGCCAGGACAATGAGCAGTTCTTC.

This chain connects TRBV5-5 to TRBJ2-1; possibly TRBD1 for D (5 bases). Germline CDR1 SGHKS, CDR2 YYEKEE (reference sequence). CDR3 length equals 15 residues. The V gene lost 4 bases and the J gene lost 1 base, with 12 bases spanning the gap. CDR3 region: CASSLSQGSYNEQFF. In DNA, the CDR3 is TGTGCCAGCAGCCTTTCTCAGGGTTCCTACAATGAGCAGTTCTTC.

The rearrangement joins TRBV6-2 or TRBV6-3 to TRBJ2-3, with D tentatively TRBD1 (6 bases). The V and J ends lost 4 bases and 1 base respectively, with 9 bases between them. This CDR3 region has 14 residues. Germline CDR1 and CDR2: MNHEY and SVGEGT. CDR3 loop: CASSWTAGTDTQYF. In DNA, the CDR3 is TGTGCCAGCAGTTGGACAGCGGGCACAGATACGCAGTATTTT.

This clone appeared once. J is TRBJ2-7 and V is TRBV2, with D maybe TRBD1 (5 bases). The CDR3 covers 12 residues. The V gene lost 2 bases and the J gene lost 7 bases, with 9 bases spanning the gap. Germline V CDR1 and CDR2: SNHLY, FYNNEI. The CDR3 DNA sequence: TGTGCCAGCAGTGAATTGGGGCGGGAGCAGTACTTC. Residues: CASSELGREQYF.

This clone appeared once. CDR3 amino acids: CATQRQGEDEQYF. CDR3 in DNA: TGTGCCACTCAGCGGCAGGGGGAAGACGAGCAGTACTTC. This chain connects TRBV24-1 to TRBJ2-7; 7 bases map to TRBD1. The CDR3 totals 13 residues. V lost 10 bases to trimming and J lost 5 bases; unmatched junction nucleotides: 10. The germline V gene has CDR1 KGHDR and CDR2 SFDVKD.

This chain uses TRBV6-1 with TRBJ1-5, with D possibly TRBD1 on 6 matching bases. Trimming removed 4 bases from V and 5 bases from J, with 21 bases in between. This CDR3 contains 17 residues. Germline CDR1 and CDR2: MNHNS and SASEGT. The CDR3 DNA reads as TGTGCCAGCAGTGGGGGATCACTCACAGGGAGGGATCAGCCCCAGCATTTT. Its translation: CASSGGSLTGRDQPQHF.

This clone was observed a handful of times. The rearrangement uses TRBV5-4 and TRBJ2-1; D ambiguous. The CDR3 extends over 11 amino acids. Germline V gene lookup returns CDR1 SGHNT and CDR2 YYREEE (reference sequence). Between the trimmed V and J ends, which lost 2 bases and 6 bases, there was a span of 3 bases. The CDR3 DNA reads TGTGCCAGCAGCTTTATCAATGAGCAGTTCTTC. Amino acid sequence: CASSFINEQFF.

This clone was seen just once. The CDR3 sequence: CASSPMDRVVRGYGYTF. CDR3 in DNA: TGTGCCAGCAGCCCCATGGACAGGGTGGTTAGAGGCTATGGCTACACCTTC. V and J are TRBV7-2 and TRBJ1-2; the match to TRBD1 covers 8 bases. Germline CDR1 reads SGHTA; CDR2 reads FQGNSA. V gave up 5 bases and J gave up 4 bases; unmatched junction bases: 15. This CDR3 has 17 amino acids.

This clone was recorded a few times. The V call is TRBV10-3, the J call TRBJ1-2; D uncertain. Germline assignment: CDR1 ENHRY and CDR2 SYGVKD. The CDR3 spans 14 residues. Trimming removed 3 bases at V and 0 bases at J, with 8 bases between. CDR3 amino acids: CAISDTGANYGYTF. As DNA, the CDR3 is TGTGCCATCAGTGACACCGGGGCTAACTATGGCTACACCTTC.

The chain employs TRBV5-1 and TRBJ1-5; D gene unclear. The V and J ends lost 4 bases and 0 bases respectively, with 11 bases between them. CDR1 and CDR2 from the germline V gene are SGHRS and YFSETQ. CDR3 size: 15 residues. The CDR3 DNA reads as TGCGCCAGCAGCCAAGGAGGCGATAGCAATCAGCCCCAGCATTTT. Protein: CASSQGGDSNQPQHF.

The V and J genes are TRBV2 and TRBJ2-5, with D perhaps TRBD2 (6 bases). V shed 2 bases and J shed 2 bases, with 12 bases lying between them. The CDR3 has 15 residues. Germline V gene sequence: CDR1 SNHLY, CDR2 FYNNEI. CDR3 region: CASSESRTMQETQYF. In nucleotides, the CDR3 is TGTGCCAGCAGTGAATCCCGGACTATGCAAGAGACCCAGTACTTC.

Here the CDR3 DNA reads TGCGCCAGCAGCTTGGTAGGGGCCCAAGAGACCCAGTACTTC. As protein: CASSLVGAQETQYF. The chain is built from TRBV5-1 and TRBJ2-5, with a weak D call TRBD1 (5 bases). The length of the CDR3 is 14 residues. V was pared by 0 bases and J by 1 base, with 7 bases between. From germline, CDR1 is SGHRS and CDR2 YFSETQ.

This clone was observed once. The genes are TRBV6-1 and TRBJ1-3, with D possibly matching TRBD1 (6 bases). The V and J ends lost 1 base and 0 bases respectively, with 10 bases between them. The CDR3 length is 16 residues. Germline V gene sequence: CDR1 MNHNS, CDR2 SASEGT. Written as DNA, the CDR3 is TGTGCCAGCAGTGAAGTACAGGGCAGCTCTGGAAACACCATATATTTT. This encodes CASSEVQGSSGNTIYF.